These 8 T cell receptor beta chains originate from one sample sequenced in a study of T-cell reconstitution after alpha-beta-depleted transplantation in children. Unique molecular identifiers were used in preparing the TCRbeta library. TCRdb passed the PCR reads through MiXCR, listing each CDR3 protein once. The table lists around 490,000 distinct CDR3 sequences, more than 9.5% of them singletons. The sample was PBMCs, mostly from graft donor cells, taken 180 days after TCRalphabeta/CD19-depleted stem cell transplant. All receptors derive from a female patient aged 2 to 10 who had a stem cell transplant for aplastic anemia, so the T cells may come from the graft donor.

The rearrangement joins TRBV28 to TRBJ1-1; TRBD1 might be the D (5 bases). From germline, CDR1 is MDHEN and CDR2 SYDVKM. The CDR3 is 14 residues long. Trimming removed 5 bases from V and 1 base from J, with 11 bases in between. The CDR3 bases are TGTGCCAGCAGTGGGGGGAGGCGGAACACTGAAGCTTTCTTT. Protein product: CASSGGRRNTEAFF.

As regards this clonotype: One end of the junction is discordant with germline, which a read error may explain. The rearrangement joins TRBV11-2 to TRBJ2-3; D is possibly TRBD2 (5 bases). CDR1 is SGHAT, CDR2 FQNNGV, per germline. The CDR3 has 15 amino acids. As DNA, the CDR3 is TGTGCCAGCAGCTTTGACCCGGACCCAGCGGATACGCACTATTTT. It encodes CASSFDPDPADTHYF.

This chain connects TRBV12-3 or TRBV12-4 to TRBJ2-5, with D possibly TRBD1 on 6 matching bases. The CDR3 has 17 amino acids. Trimming pared 6 bases from V and 1 base from J, leaving 21 bases between. The CDR3 sequence is CASSTPSFDRFQETQYF. The DNA of the CDR3 is TGTGCCAGCAGCACCCCCTCATTCGACAGGTTCCAAGAGACCCAGTACTTC.

The chain employs TRBV28 and TRBJ2-7; the match to TRBD1 covers 11 bases. With V trimmed by 6 bases and J by 6 bases, 7 bases remained unmatched. The CDR3 sequence is 14 residues long. CDR1 MDHEN and CDR2 SYDVKM come from the germline V gene. The CDR3 loop is CASRNLDRGLEQYF. DNA of the CDR3: TGTGCCAGCAGAAATTTGGACAGGGGGCTCGAGCAGTACTTC.

The CDR3 nucleotides are TGTGCCAGCAGCTTAGGGGTCGGGACAGGGGCCTACGAGCAGTACTTC. Protein sequence: CASSLGVGTGAYEQYF. The J gene is TRBJ2-7, the V gene TRBV7-9; 10 nucleotides match TRBD1. This CDR3 region has 16 residues. The germline CDR1 and CDR2 sequences are SEHNR and FQNEAQ (reference sequence). The ends lost 1 base at V and 2 bases at J; junction bases unmatched: 5.

This clonotype was seen ten or more times. The rearrangement links TRBV28 to TRBJ2-3; the D call may be TRBD1 or TRBD2 (5 bases each). The CDR3 spans 16 residues. Per germline, CDR1 MDHEN and CDR2 SYDVKM. The germline V and J ends were trimmed by 5 bases and 0 bases, with 15 bases remaining between them. CDR3 amino acids: CASSVPRGPSTDTQYF. As DNA, the CDR3 is TGTGCCAGCAGTGTCCCCCGGGGCCCGAGCACAGATACGCAGTATTTT.

This clonotype was observed many times. DNA of the CDR3: TGCAGCGTTGAAGGGTTAGGGACAGGGTTGTATGAGCAGTTCTTC. As protein: CSVEGLGTGLYEQFF. This chain links TRBV29-1 with TRBJ2-1, with 9 bases matching TRBD1. CDR1 and CDR2 (germline): SQVTM, ANQGSEA. The V segment lost 1 base and the J segment 8 bases; nucleotides outside the gene matches: 9. CDR3 length: 15 residues.

This clonotype was recorded a few times. The chain has TRBV6-4 and TRBJ2-3, with a tentative D call TRBD2 (6 bases). Deletions cut 4 bases from V and 4 bases from J, with 12 bases between. The germline gives CDR1 MRHNA, CDR2 SNTAGT. This CDR3 region has 14 residues. The CDR3 loop is CASSVGEASDTQYF. The CDR3 nucleotides are TGTGCCAGCAGTGTGGGGGAGGCCTCAGATACGCAGTATTTT.